This TCR beta chain was documented in a study of blood T cell repertoires in COVID-19. Study at large: Sites in the United States, Italy and Spain provided acute and convalescent COVID-19 samples. Nucleic acid was either cDNA or gDNA, and it came from T cells, B-cell-depleted T cells, or PBMCs.

All recovered Cohort 3 donors got two negative PCRs, got clearance, or saw symptom resolution. Germline-derived CDR1 and CDR2 are SGHTA and FQGNSA. Between the trimmed V and J ends, which lost 3 bases and 5 bases, there was a span of 8 bases. The CDR3 is 13 residues long. Profiling relied on immunoSEQ multiplex PCR, and the TCRdb table lists in-frame clones only, not all of them. This sample yields around 200,000 clones, of which 75% to 90% are seen a single time; roughly 20% belongs to the top ten. Source material: PBMCs or T cells enriched from blood (not recorded which). The V and J genes are TRBV7-2 and TRBJ2-1; D gene ambiguous. The TCR sequence derives from a man in his forties who had recovered from COVID-19. CDR3 sequence (DNA): TGTGCCAGCAGCTTTGGAGCGAACAATGAGCAGTTCTTC. It codes for CASSFGANNEQFF.